This section outlines one TCR beta chain sequence together with its context. Its antigen remains unidentified. TCRdb's copy holds only in-frame clones and misses some; the assay was immunoSEQ multiplex PCR. The data show over 130,000 clones, with around 90% seen just once and 1.6% held by the top ten. This sample was included in a study of T cell responses to AZD1222 COVID-19 vaccine. Study-level findings and limits: Most donors were white British and more were female, and clonal diversity was possibly underestimated. Only after the peak T cell response were repertoires sampled. Per reports, nearly half of all spike-specific TCRs target regions that are unmutated in variants.

This TCR derives from an adult who received the AZD1222 COVID-19 vaccine. The sample in question was peripheral blood, obtained 28 days after the second AZD1222 dose.

CDR3 DNA sequence: TGTGCCAGCAGTTTAGCAGGGACTAACTATGGCTACACCTTC. Protein: CASSLAGTNYGYTF. The gene calls are TRBV28 and TRBJ1-2; perhaps TRBD1 as D (5 bases). Between the trimmed V and J ends, which lost 2 bases and 0 bases, there was a span of 7 bases. The CDR3 is 14 amino acids. Germline CDR1 reads MDHEN; CDR2 reads SYDVKM.